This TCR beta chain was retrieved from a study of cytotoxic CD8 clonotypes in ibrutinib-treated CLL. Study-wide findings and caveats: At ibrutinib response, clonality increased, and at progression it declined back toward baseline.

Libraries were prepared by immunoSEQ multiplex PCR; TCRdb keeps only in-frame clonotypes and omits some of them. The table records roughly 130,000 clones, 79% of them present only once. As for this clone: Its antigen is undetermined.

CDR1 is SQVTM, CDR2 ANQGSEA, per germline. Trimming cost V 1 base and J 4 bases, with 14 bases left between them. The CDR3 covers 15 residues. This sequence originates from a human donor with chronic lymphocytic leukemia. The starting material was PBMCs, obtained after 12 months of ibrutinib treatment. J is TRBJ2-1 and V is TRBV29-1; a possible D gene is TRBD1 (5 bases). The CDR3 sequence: CSVEAEGARYNEQFF. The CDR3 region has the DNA TGCAGCGTTGAAGCAGAAGGGGCCCGGTACAATGAGCAGTTCTTC.